The clone carrying this T cell receptor (beta chain) turned up a few times. Its target is not known. Between the trimmed V and J ends, which lost 4 bases and 13 bases, there was a span of 17 bases. The CDR3 contains 13 residues. CDR1 PRHDT and CDR2 FYEKMQ come from the germline V gene (reference sequence). This sample stems from a study of blood T cells in healthy people across ages. General observations from the study: Conclusively comparing naive with antigen-experienced cells was impossible with unsorted PBMCs.

For the second PCR, which ran for about 6 to 12 cycles, a sample-barcoded 5' primer and a J-beta primer mix were used. TCRdb re-analysed the 5' RACE reads in MiXCR, keeping a single row per CDR3 protein. Of some 890,000 distinct CDR3 sequences detected, just under 30% appear once; the ten largest clones hold 10%. This same sample was also taken into another study, of T cells of mothers and their children. In that study: The M1S primer of the second PCR added sample barcodes and 2-4 random nucleotides. Every mother supplied over 9 million TCR beta CDR3 reads and every child a few million. Comparable shaping of TCR recombination output by thymic selection was observed in related and unrelated pairs.

This TCR derives from a woman in her 40s in good health. The V and J genes are TRBV13 and TRBJ2-4; D perhaps matches TRBD1 (6 bases). The sample taken for sequencing was blood. The CDR3 nucleotides read TGTGCCAGCAGCTCCCCAGGGGACGGTGAGCAGTACTTC. As protein: CASSSPGDGEQYF. Full variable domain (outside the CDR3, taken from reference TRBV13 and TRBJ2-4): AAGVIQSPRHLIKEKRETATLKCYPIPRHDTVYWYQQGPGQDPQFLISFYEKMQSDKGSIPDRFSAQQFSDYHSELNMSSLELGDSALYFCASSSPGDGEQYFGAGTRLSVL.